A single sample gave rise to the 22 T cell receptor beta chains below, sequenced in a study of blood T cells in healthy people across ages. PCR was performed a second time for about 6 to 12 cycles using a sample-barcoded 5' primer and a J-beta primer mix. From the 5' RACE reads, TCRdb called clonotypes with MiXCR, one entry per CDR3 protein. The table shows about 560,000 distinct CDR3 sequences, with 27% occurring only once. This sample also appeared in a second study, on T cells of mothers and their children.

Sequenced input: blood. The receptors come from a boy aged 2-15 years in good health.

The CDR3 DNA sequence: TGCGCCAGCAGCATGGAGCGGGACACAGATACGCAGTATTTT. Protein: CASSMERDTDTQYF. The rearrangement uses TRBV5-1 and TRBJ2-3; 7 positions match TRBD2. The CDR3 has 14 amino acids. J gave up 2 bases and V 4 bases, and 4 bases lay outside the gene matches. CDR1 SGHRS and CDR2 YFSETQ come from the germline V gene. Drawing the rest from reference TRBV5-1 and TRBJ2-3, the complete variable domain is KAGVTQTPRYLIKTRGQQVTLSCSPISGHRSVSWYQQTPGQGLQFLFEYFSETQRNKGNFPGRFSGRQFSNSRSEMNVSTLELGDSALYLCASSMERDTDTQYFGPGTRLTVL.

In this sample, this clonotype turned up a few times. The gene calls are TRBV29-1 and TRBJ1-2; unclear D gene. The V end was cut by 7 bases, the J end by 8 bases, with 14 bases between. Germline values: CDR1 SQVTM, CDR2 ANQGSEA. This CDR3 is 11 amino acids long. DNA of the CDR3: TGCAGCGAATACTCTTACTTGGGCTACACCTTC. Encoded protein: CSEYSYLGYTF.

This clonotype appeared a few times. This chain connects TRBV18 to TRBJ2-5, with D possibly being TRBD1 or TRBD2 (5 bases each). Judging by the DNA end, TRBJ2-7 fits better; the J call may be wrong. Per the germline V gene, CDR1 is KGHSH and CDR2 is LQKENI. The CDR3 extends over 16 amino acids. CDR3 region: CASSPFSGAGAYEQYF. DNA for the CDR3: TGTGCCAGCTCACCCTTCTCTGGGGCCGGGGCCTACGAGCAGTACTTC.

The genes are TRBV12-3 or TRBV12-4 and TRBJ1-4, with 8 bases matching TRBD1. The V and J ends lost 6 bases and 5 bases, in that order; junction bases with no gene match: 20. CDR3 size: 19 residues. The CDR3 is CASSYPGINNRGANEKLFF. DNA for the CDR3: TGTGCCAGCAGCTACCCCGGCATCAACAACAGGGGGGCCAATGAAAAACTGTTTTTT.

V is TRBV12-3 or TRBV12-4 and J is TRBJ1-3; D is perhaps TRBD1 (6 bases). The CDR3 covers 14 residues. V lost 3 bases, J lost 2 bases, and 8 bases lay in between. The CDR3 DNA reads TGTGCCAGCAGTTTCGGACAGACTGGAAACACCATATATTTT. Encoded protein: CASSFGQTGNTIYF.

This clonotype was seen only once. V gene TRBV6-1 combines with J gene TRBJ1-2; 10 bases fit TRBD1. V was pared by 4 bases and J by 7 bases, with 15 bases of the junction left unmatched. The CDR3 has 17 residues. The germline V gene has CDR1 MNHNS and CDR2 SASEGT. CDR3 DNA: TGTGCCAGCAGTGGTCGACAGGGGGCGATTGTATCACCTGGCTACACCTTC. Protein: CASSGRQGAIVSPGYTF.

This clonotype turned up a few times. The genes are TRBV20-1 and TRBJ2-7, with 9 bases lining up with TRBD1. With V trimmed by 5 bases and J by 1 base, 3 bases remained unmatched. Germline CDR1 and CDR2: DFQATT and SNEGSKA (reference sequence). CDR3 size: 13 residues. The CDR3 loop reads CSARQGGSYEQYF. As DNA, the CDR3 is TGCAGTGCTCGACAGGGGGGTTCCTACGAGCAGTACTTC.

The rearrangement uses TRBV4-3 and TRBJ1-4; tentative D call: TRBD1 (5 bases). Germline loops: CDR1 LGHNA, CDR2 YSLEER. V lost 5 bases and J 7 bases, leaving 17 bases between the germline ends. This CDR3 spans 15 amino acids. The CDR3 here is CASSYRRGDGEKLFF. The CDR3 DNA sequence: TGCGCCAGCAGCTACCGGCGGGGGGATGGTGAAAAACTGTTTTTT.

A few counts support this clonotype. This chain connects TRBV20-1 to TRBJ2-3; TRBD2 matches 7 bases. This CDR3 has 15 amino acids. From germline, CDR1 is DFQATT and CDR2 SNEGSKA (reference sequence). V lost 0 bases to trimming and J lost 4 bases; unmatched junction nucleotides: 7. This CDR3 is CSARDAREYPDTQYF. DNA for the CDR3: TGCAGTGCTAGAGATGCGCGGGAGTACCCAGATACGCAGTATTTT.

This CDR3 reads CAINSGRNEQFF. DNA for the CDR3: TGTGCCATCAACAGCGGGAGGAATGAGCAGTTCTTC. The chain links TRBV10-3 to TRBJ2-1; the match to TRBD2 covers 9 bases. The CDR3 is 12 residues long. The germline gives CDR1 ENHRY, CDR2 SYGVKD. Trimming at V came to 7 bases and at J to 7 bases, leaving 2 bases not matched to a gene.

This clonotype was counted a few times. The V gene is TRBV6-5, the J gene TRBJ2-1; D is perhaps TRBD1 or TRBD2 (5 bases each). The CDR3 totals 15 residues. Germline CDR1 MNHEY, CDR2 SVGAGI. With 2 bases removed from V and 0 bases from J, the gap between germline ends came to 8 bases. The CDR3 DNA is TGTGCCAGCAGTTACGGGGGAAGCTCCTACAATGAGCAGTTCTTC. This translates into CASSYGGSSYNEQFF.

This clonotype has only a few counts. This chain uses TRBV7-8 with TRBJ2-7, with 13 bases matching TRBD2. With V trimmed by 4 bases and J by 3 bases, 3 bases remained unmatched. The CDR3 is 15 amino acids. Looked up from germline, CDR1 is SGHVS and CDR2 is FQNEAQ. The CDR3 region is CASSSTSGGFYEQYF. In DNA form, the CDR3 reads TGTGCCAGCAGCTCGACTAGCGGGGGGTTCTACGAGCAGTACTTC.

This chain uses TRBV5-5 with TRBJ2-3; 8 bases map to TRBD2. Germline V CDR1 and CDR2: SGHKS, YYEKEE (reference sequence). J was trimmed by 2 bases and V by 4 bases; bases with no gene match: 12. The CDR3 runs to 17 residues. Here the CDR3 reads CASSRNDRAGDTDTQYF. The CDR3 DNA reads as TGTGCCAGCAGCCGAAATGACAGAGCGGGAGACACAGATACGCAGTATTTT.

This clonotype was seen once. The CDR3: CASSLERGRNEKLFF. Written as DNA, the CDR3 is TGTGCCAGCAGCTTAGAACGGGGGAGGAATGAAAAACTGTTTTTT. The V gene is TRBV7-9, the J gene TRBJ1-4, with TRBD1 as a possible D gene (5 bases). Between the trimmed V and J ends, which lost 1 base and 5 bases, there was a span of 11 bases. CDR1 SEHNR and CDR2 FQNEAQ come from the germline V gene (reference sequence). This CDR3 comprises 15 residues. Combining the CDR3 with reference TRBV7-9 and TRBJ1-4 gives the whole variable domain DTGVSQNPRHKITKRGQNVTFRCDPISEHNRLYWYRQTLGQGPEFLTYFQNEAQLEKSRLLSDRFSAERPKGSFSTLEIQRTEQGDSAMYLCASSLERGRNEKLFFGSGTQLSVL.

Of note for this clonotype: One end of the junction fails to match germline, which may point to a read error. The chain employs TRBV6-6 and TRBJ2-1; 7 bases align to TRBD2. This CDR3 comprises 16 residues. Germline V gene sequence: CDR1 MNHNY, CDR2 SVGAGI (reference sequence). In DNA form, the CDR3 reads TGTGCCGGCAGTTACGGCGGGAGAAGCTCCTACAATGAGCAGTTCTTC. Its translation is CAGSYGGRSSYNEQFF.

This clonotype was counted a few times. This clone may be a read error of a much larger clone one base away. The chain has TRBV21-1 and TRBJ1-2; the table's D call of TRBD1 was not tested on the DNA. TRBV21-1 counts as a pseudogene. The CDR3 has 14 amino acids. CDR3 bases: TGTGCCAGCAGCAAATGGTGGGGGGCCAATGGCTGCACCTTC. Protein product: CASSKWWGANGCTF.

The table lists this clonotype with a few counts. The rearrangement joins TRBV4-1 to TRBJ2-4, with TRBD1 identical over 7 bases. Germline CDR1 MGHRA, CDR2 YSYEKL. The ends lost 1 base at V and 7 bases at J; junction bases unmatched: 10. This CDR3 is built from 16 residues. CDR3 region: CASSQGTGAGSNIQYF. The CDR3 DNA follows: TGCGCCAGCAGCCAAGGAACAGGGGCCGGGTCGAACATTCAGTACTTC.

The gene calls are TRBV5-1 and TRBJ2-2, with D tentatively TRBD2 (6 bases). The V and J ends lost 5 bases and 5 bases respectively, with 22 bases between them. Germline V gene lookup returns CDR1 SGHRS and CDR2 YFSETQ. The CDR3 loop spans 17 amino acids. CDR3 DNA sequence: TGCGCCAGCAGTTCACGGCCCGGGGGTTCGAGGACCGGGGAGCTGTTTTTT. Amino acid sequence: CASSSRPGGSRTGELFF.

Comment on this clonotype: Here the CDR3 omits its conserved ending phenylalanine or tryptophan, so a read error is the likely source. The chain has TRBV20-1 and TRBJ1-1; D not resolved. There are 12 residues in the CDR3. Germline CDR1 is DFQATT and CDR2 is SNEGSKA (reference sequence). The CDR3 loop is CSGLGEATEAFS. The CDR3 DNA follows: TGCAGCGGCCTCGGGGAGGCCACTGAAGCTTTCTCT.

The rearrangement joins TRBV29-1 to TRBJ2-3, with D uncertain. The ends were cut back, 4 bases at V and 4 bases at J, with 6 bases in the middle. The CDR3 totals 11 residues. The germline CDR1 and CDR2 sequences are SQVTM and ANQGSEA. The CDR3 DNA sequence: TGCAGCGTTGCTAGGGCAGATACGCAGTATTTT. Protein: CSVARADTQYF.

CDR3 DNA sequence: TGCAGCGTTTGGCTAGTGGGGGGGAGGGAGGATGAGCAGTTCTTC. This encodes CSVWLVGGREDEQFF. The chain joins TRBV29-1 to TRBJ2-1; 7 nucleotides align to TRBD2. CDR1 is SQVTM and CDR2 is ANQGSEA in the germline V gene. The CDR3 runs to 15 residues. V dropped 5 bases and J dropped 8; count of bases not matched to a gene: 15.

The CDR3, as DNA: TGTGCCTGGAGCCCCAGGGGGACTGACTACGAGCAGTACTTC. This encodes CAWSPRGTDYEQYF. The V and J genes are TRBV30 and TRBJ2-7; TRBD1 might be the D (7 bases). The CDR3 is 14 residues long. Trimming cost V 3 bases and J 3 bases, with 15 bases left between them. The V gene's germline CDR1 is GTSNPN and CDR2 SVGIG (reference sequence).